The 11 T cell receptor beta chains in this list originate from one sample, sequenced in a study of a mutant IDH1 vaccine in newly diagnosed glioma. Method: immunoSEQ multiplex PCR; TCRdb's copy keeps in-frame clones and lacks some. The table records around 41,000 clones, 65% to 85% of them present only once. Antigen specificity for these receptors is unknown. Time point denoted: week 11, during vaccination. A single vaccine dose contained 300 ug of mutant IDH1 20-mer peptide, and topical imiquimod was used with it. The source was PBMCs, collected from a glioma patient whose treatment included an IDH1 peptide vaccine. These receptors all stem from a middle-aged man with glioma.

The CDR3 loop is CASSRDLLYLYNEQFF. The CDR3 coding sequence is TGTGCCAGCAGCAGGGACCTGCTTTACCTTTACAATGAGCAGTTCTTC. The rearrangement uses TRBV7-9 and TRBJ2-1; tentatively, D is TRBD1 or TRBD2 (5 bases each). Germline CDR1 SEHNR, CDR2 FQNEAQ (reference sequence). The CDR3 is made up of 16 amino acids. Between the trimmed V and J ends, which lost 5 bases and 4 bases, there was a span of 18 bases. The full variable domain, with the rest looked up from reference TRBV7-9 and TRBJ2-1, is DTGVSQNPRHKITKRGQNVTFRCDPISEHNRLYWYRQTLGQGPEFLTYFQNEAQLEKSRLLSDRFSAERPKGSFSTLEIQRTEQGDSAMYLCASSRDLLYLYNEQFFGPGTRLTVL.

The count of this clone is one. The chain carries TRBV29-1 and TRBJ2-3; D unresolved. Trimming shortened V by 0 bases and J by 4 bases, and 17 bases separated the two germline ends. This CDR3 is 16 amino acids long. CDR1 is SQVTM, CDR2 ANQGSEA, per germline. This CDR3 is CSVEDHISTSSDTQYF. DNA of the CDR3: TGCAGCGTTGAAGATCATATTAGCACCTCCTCAGATACGCAGTATTTT.

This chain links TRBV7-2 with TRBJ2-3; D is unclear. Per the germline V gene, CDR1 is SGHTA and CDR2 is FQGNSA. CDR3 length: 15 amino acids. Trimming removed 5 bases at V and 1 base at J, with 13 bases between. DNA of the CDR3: TGTGCCAGCAGCGATGTTCTAATTCGCACAGATACGCAGTATTTT. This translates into CASSDVLIRTDTQYF. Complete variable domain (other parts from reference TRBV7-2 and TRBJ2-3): GAGVSQSPSNKVTEKGKDVELRCDPISGHTALYWYRQSLGQGLEFLIYFQGNSAPDKSGLPSDRFSAERTGGSVSTLTIQRTQQEDSAVYLCASSDVLIRTDTQYFGPGTRLTVL.

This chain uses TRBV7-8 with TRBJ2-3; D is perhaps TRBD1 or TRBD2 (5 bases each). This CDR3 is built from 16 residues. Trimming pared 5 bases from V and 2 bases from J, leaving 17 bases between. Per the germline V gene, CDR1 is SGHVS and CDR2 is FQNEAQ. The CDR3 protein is CASSGSRGITTDTQYF. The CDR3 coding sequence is TGTGCCAGCAGCGGTTCGAGGGGAATCACCACAGATACGCAGTATTTT.

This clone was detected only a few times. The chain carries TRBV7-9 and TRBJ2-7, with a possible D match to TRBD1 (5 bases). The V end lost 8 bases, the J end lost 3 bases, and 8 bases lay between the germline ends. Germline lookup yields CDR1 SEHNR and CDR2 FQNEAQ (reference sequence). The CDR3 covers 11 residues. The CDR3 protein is CASAGYYEQYF. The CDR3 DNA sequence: TGTGCCAGCGCAGGGTACTACGAGCAGTACTTC.

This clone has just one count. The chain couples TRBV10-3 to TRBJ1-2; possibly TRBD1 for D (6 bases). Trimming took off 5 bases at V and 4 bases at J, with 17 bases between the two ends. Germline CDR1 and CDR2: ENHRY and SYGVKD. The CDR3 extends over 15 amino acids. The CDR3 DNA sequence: TGTGCCATCAGTACCCTGGAAGGGGGTTCCTATGGCTACACCTTC. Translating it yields CAISTLEGGSYGYTF.

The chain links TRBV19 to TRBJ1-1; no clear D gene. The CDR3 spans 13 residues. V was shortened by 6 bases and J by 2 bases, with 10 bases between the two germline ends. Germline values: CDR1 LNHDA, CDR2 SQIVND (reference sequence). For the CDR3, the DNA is TGTGCCAGTAGGCAGCCGGTAAACACTGAAGCTTTCTTT. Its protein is CASRQPVNTEAFF.

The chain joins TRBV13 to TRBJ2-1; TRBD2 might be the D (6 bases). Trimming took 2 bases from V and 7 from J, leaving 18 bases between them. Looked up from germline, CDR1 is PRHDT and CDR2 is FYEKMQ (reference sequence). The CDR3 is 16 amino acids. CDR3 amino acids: CASSLYLADVRNEQFF. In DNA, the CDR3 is TGTGCCAGCAGCTTATATTTAGCGGATGTAAGGAATGAGCAGTTCTTC.

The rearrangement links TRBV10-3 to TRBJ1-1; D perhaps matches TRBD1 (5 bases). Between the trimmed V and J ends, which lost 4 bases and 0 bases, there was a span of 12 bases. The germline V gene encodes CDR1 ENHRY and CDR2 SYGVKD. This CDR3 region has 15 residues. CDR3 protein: CAISGQSIMNTEAFF. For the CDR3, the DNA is TGTGCCATCAGTGGACAGAGCATTATGAACACTGAAGCTTTCTTT.

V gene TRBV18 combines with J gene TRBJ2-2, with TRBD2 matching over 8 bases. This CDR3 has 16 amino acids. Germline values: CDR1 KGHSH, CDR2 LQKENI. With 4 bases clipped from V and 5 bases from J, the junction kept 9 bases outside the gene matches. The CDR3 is CASSQLAGGKTGELFF. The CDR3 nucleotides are TGTGCCAGCTCACAGCTGGCGGGAGGAAAAACCGGGGAGCTGTTTTTT. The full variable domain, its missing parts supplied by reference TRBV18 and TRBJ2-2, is NAGVMQNPRHLVRRRGQEARLRCSPMKGHSHVYWYRQLPEEGLKFMVYLQKENIIDESGMPKERFSAEFPKEGPSILRIQQVVRGDSAAYFCASSQLAGGKTGELFFGEGSRLTVL.

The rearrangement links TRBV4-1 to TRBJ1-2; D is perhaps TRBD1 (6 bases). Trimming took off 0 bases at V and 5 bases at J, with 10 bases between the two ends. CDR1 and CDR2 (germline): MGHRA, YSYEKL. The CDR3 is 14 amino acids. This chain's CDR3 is CASSQDRGGYGYTF. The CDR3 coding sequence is TGCGCCAGCAGCCAAGACAGGGGAGGGTATGGCTACACCTTC.